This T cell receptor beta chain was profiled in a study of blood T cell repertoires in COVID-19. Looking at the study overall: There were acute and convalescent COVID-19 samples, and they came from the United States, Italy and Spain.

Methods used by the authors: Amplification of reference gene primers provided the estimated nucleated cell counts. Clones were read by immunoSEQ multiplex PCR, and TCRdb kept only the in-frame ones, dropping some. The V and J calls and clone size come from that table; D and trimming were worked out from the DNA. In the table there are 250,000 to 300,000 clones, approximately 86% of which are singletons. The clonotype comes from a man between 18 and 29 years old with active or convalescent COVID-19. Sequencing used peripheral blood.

The CDR3 nucleotides are TGTGCCAGCAGTTTTTCATCCCAGGGCGGATCACCCCTCCACTTT. This translates into CASSFSSQGGSPLHF. This sequence joins TRBV28 and TRBJ1-6, with D maybe TRBD1 (5 bases). The CDR3 extends over 15 amino acids. V was shortened by 3 bases and J by 10 bases, with 16 bases between the two germline ends. The V gene's germline CDR1 is MDHEN and CDR2 SYDVKM. The complete variable domain, with remaining parts taken from reference TRBV28 and TRBJ1-6, reads DVKVTQSSRYLVKRTGEKVFLECVQDMDHENMFWYRQDPGLGLRLIYFSYDVKMKEKGDIPEGYSVSREKKERFSLILESASTNQTSMYLCASSFSSQGGSPLHFGNGTRLTVT.